This T cell receptor (beta chain) was sequenced for a study of T-cell memory formation after mild COVID-19. On this clonotype: Its antigen is unidentified.

The ends were cut back, 3 bases at V and 4 bases at J, with 13 bases in the middle. CDR3 length: 15 amino acids. Study-wide results and limits: Pre-infection memory already had some responding clones, implying cross-reactive memory joined.

TCRdb fed the 5' RACE reads into MiXCR, producing one record per CDR3 protein. Among roughly 130,000 distinct CDR3 sequences listed, approximately 6.3% were seen once. This clonotype was sampled from an adult woman who had mild COVID-19 (a few samples of this study predate the infection). Cell type and time point are not known. Source material: PBMCs or a T cell subset sorted from them (not recorded which). This chain connects TRBV12-3 or TRBV12-4 to TRBJ2-1, with a weak D call TRBD2 (5 bases). The CDR3 region is CASSLSGVAYNEQFF. CDR3 nucleotide sequence: TGTGCCAGCAGTTTGTCCGGGGTAGCTTACAATGAGCAGTTCTTC.